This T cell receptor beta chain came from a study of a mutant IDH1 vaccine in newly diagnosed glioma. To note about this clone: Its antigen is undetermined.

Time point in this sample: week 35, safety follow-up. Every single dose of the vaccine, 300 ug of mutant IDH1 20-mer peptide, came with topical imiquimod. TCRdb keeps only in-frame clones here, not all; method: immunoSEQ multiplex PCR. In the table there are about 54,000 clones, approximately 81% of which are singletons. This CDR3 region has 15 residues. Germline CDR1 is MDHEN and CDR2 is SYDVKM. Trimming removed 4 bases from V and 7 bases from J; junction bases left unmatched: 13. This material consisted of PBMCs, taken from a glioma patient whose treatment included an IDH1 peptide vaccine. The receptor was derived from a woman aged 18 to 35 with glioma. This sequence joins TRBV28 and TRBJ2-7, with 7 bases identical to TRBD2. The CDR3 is CASSSGEGRAGEQYF. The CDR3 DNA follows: TGTGCCAGCAGTTCCGGGGAGGGGCGGGCGGGGGAGCAGTACTTC.